Listed below are T cell receptor beta chains from one sample, sequenced in a study of blood T cell repertoires in COVID-19. Clones were sequenced by immunoSEQ multiplex PCR, and TCRdb holds only the in-frame ones, with some missing. The sample consists of over 120,000 clones, about 80% of them appearing once. Input material: peripheral blood. All receptors come from a woman aged 80 or over with acute or convalescent COVID-19. Each CDR3 is given with its conserved first and last residue. The D gene is left open where the match is weak. The listing skips clone size in some rows; elsewhere it reads once, few, many or a size class.

V gene	clone size	J gene	D gene	CDR3 DNA	CDR3 protein
TRBV11-3	NA	TRBJ2-3	TRBD1	TGTGCCAGCAGCTCCCGACAGGGGGGAGATACGCAGTATTTT	CASSSRQGGDTQYF
TRBV3-1/TRBV3-2	NA	TRBJ1-2	TRBD1	TGTGCCAGCAGCCCGTGGACAGGGGCGTATGGCTACACCTTC	CASSPWTGAYGYTF
TRBV6-5	once	TRBJ2-2	TRBD1	TGTGCCAGCGGAAACAGGGGGCCGGGCACCGGGGAGCTGTTTTTT	CASGNRGPGTGELFF
TRBV13	NA	TRBJ2-3	TRBD2	TGTGCCAGCAGCCTTCCGGGACTACCGCATACGCAGTATTTT	CASSLPGLPHTQYF
TRBV5-1	few	TRBJ1-6	NA	TGCGCCAGCAGCTTGGGGGGACAAAACTCCCTCCACTTT	CASSLGGQNSLHF
TRBV29-1	few	TRBJ1-2	TRBD1	TGCAGCGTGGACAGGGTTGGGGCGGGGAACTATGGCTACACCTTC	CSVDRVGAGNYGYTF
TRBV6-5	NA	TRBJ1-3	NA	TGTGCCAGCAGTCGTCAGGCCTACTCTGGAAACACCATATATTTT	CASSRQAYSGNTIYF
TRBV5-1	NA	TRBJ2-7	TRBD1	TGCGCCAGCAGCTTACAACAGGGGGGCAGTGGCGAGCAGTACTTC	CASSLQQGGSGEQYF
TRBV24-1	NA	TRBJ2-5	TRBD1	TGTGCCACCAGTGACCCGGTGGGACAGGGGACCGAGACCCAGTACTTC	CATSDPVGQGTETQYF
TRBV4-1	NA	TRBJ2-3	TRBD2	TGCGCCAGCAGCCAAGCTGCTGGGCGGGGGGCCTCAGATACGCAGTATTTT	CASSQAAGRGASDTQYF
TRBV6-5	NA	TRBJ1-5	NA	TGTGCCACCCTTTTAGGAGGGAGCAATCAGCCCCAGCATTTT	CATLLGGSNQPQHF
TRBV23-1	once	TRBJ1-6	NA	TGCGCCAGCACCTGTCCCGCGGGCTCCTATAATTCACCCCTCCACTTT	CASTCPAGSYNSPLHF
TRBV5-1	NA	TRBJ1-3	NA	TGCGCCAGCAGCCCGACAGCCTCTGGAAACACCATATATTTT	CASSPTASGNTIYF
TRBV10-3	NA	TRBJ2-7	NA	TGTGCCATCAGTGAGTCGGGACAGGGCGGGGGGTACGAGCAGTACTTC	CAISESGQGGGYEQYF
TRBV12-5	NA	TRBJ2-7	NA	TGTGCTAGTGGTTCGCTAGTCTACGAGCAGTACTTC	CASGSLVYEQYF
TRBV6-6	NA	TRBJ2-7	TRBD2	TGTGCCAGCATGGGCCCCAGGACTAGCGACTCCTACGAGCAGTACTTC	CASMGPRTSDSYEQYF
TRBV7-2	NA	TRBJ2-7	NA	TGTGCCAGCAGCTTAGATATCGGCGGATTGAGGGAGCAGTACTTC	CASSLDIGGLREQYF
TRBV5-6	NA	TRBJ2-7	TRBD1	TGTGCCAGCAGCTTGGAGCTAGTGACAGGGGTCGAGCAGTACTTC	CASSLELVTGVEQYF
TRBV2	NA	TRBJ2-1	TRBD2	TGTGCCAGGACCGGGACTAGCGGGGGAGATGAGCAGTTCTTC	CARTGTSGGDEQFF
TRBV20-1	NA	TRBJ1-2	TRBD1	TGCAGTGCTAAAGGACAGGGTGGCTACACCTTC	CSAKGQGGYTF